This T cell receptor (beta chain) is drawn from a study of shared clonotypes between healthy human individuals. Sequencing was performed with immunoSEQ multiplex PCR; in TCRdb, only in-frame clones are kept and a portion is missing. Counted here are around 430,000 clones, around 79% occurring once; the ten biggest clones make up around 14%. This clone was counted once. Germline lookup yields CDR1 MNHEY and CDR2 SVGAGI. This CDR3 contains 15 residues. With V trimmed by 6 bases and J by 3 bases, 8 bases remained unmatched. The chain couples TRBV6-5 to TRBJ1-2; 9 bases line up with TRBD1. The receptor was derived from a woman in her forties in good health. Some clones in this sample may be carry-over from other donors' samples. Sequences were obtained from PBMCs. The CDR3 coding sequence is TGTGCCAGCAGGAAACAGGGGGCGGGGGACTATGGCTACACCTTC. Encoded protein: CASRKQGAGDYGYTF.